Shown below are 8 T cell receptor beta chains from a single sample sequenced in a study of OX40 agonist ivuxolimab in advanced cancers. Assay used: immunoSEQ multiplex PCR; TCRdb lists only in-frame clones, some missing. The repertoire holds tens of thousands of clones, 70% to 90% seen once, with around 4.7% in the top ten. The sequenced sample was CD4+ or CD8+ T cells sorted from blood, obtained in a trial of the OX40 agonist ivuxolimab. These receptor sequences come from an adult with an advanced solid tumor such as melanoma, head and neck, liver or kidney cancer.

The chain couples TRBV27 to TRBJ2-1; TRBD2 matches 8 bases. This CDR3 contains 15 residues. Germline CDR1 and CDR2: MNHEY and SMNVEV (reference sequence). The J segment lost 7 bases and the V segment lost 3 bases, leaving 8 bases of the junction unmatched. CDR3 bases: TGTGCCAGCAGTTTGGGGACTAGTCTCGCTAATGAGCAGTTCTTC. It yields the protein CASSLGTSLANEQFF.

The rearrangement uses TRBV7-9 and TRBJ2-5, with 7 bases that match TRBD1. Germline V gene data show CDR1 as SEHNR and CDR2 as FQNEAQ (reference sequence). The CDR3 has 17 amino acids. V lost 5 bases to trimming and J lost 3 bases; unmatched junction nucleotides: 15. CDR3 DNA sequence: TGTGCCAGCAGCCTTACGCCGGACAGGCGTCGAAAAGAGACCCAGTACTTC. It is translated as CASSLTPDRRRKETQYF.

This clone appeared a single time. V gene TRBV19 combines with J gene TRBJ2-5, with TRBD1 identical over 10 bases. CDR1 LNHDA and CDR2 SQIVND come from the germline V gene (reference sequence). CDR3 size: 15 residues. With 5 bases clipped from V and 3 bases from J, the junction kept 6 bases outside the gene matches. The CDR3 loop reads CASSWGTGDKETQYF. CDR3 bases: TGTGCCAGTAGTTGGGGGACAGGGGACAAAGAGACCCAGTACTTC.

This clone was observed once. For the CDR3, the DNA is TGTGCCAGCAGTCGCACTTACACCGGGGAGCTGTTTTTT. It specifies CASSRTYTGELFF. The chain has TRBV6-1 and TRBJ2-2; no definite D call. The CDR3 is made up of 13 amino acids. Deletions cut 5 bases from V and 3 bases from J, with 7 bases between. Germline V gene sequence: CDR1 MNHNS, CDR2 SASEGT.

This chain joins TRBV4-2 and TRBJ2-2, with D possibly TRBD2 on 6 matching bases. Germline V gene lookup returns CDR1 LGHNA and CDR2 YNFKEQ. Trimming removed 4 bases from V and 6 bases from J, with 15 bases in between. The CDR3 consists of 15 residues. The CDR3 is CASSPLGGLSGELFF. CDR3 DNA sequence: TGTGCCAGCAGCCCACTAGGAGGGCTATCCGGGGAGCTGTTTTTT.

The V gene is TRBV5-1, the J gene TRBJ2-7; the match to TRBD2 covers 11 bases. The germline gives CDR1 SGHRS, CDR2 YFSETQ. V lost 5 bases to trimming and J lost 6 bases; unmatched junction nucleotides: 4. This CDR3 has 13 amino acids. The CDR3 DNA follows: TGCGCCAGCAGACTAGCGGGAGCGGTCGAGCAGTACTTC. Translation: CASRLAGAVEQYF.

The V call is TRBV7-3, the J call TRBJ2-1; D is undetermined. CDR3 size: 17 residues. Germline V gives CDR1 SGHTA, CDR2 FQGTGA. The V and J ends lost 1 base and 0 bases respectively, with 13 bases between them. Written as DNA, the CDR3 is TGTGCCAGCAGCTTAAATCTACGCCAGAGCTCCTACAATGAGCAGTTCTTC. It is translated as CASSLNLRQSSYNEQFF. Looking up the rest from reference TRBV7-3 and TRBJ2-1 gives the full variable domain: GAGVSQTPSNKVTEKGKYVELRCDPISGHTALYWYRQSLGQGPEFLIYFQGTGAADDSGLPNDRFFAVRPEGSVSTLKIQRTERGDSAVYLCASSLNLRQSSYNEQFFGPGTRLTVL.

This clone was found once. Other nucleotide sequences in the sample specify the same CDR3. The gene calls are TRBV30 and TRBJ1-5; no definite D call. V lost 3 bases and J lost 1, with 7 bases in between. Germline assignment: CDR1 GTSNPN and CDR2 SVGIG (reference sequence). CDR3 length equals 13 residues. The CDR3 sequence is CAWSLGSNQPQHF. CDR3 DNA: TGTGCCTGGAGCCTAGGAAGCAATCAGCCCCAGCATTTT.